The rows below give T cell receptor beta chains drawn from one sample of a study of graft-versus-host responses after intestinal transplantation. The repertoire was sequenced with immunoSEQ multiplex PCR; TCRdb's copy has only in-frame clones and lacks some. The profile shows some 22,000 clones, over 40% of them singletons. The sample in question was alloreactive CD8+ T cells from a mixed lymphocyte reaction culture, obtained before intestinal transplant. These receptors all stem from a human patient who received an intestinal transplant. Each CDR3 is given with its conserved first and last residue. D genes are given only for firm matches. A row's size may be missing; if present it is once, few, many or a size class.

abundance	d_gene	v_gene	j_gene	CDR3nt	CDR3aa
.	.	TRBV6-1	TRBJ2-7	TGTGCCAGCAGTGAAGCTTTACAGAGCTACGAGCAGTACTTC	CASSEALQSYEQYF
.	.	TRBV30	TRBJ1-5	TGTGCCTGGAGTGGATCTGCCCTCAATCAGCCCCAGCATTTT	CAWSGSALNQPQHF
.	.	TRBV7-3	TRBJ2-1	TGTGCCAGCAGCTCGACTAGTTCCCCCTCTTACAATGAGCAGTTCTTC	CASSSTSSPSYNEQFF
.	.	TRBV12-2	TRBJ2-3	TGTGCAAGTCGCTTAGGATCCTGGGTAGCGGAGAGAACAGATACGCAGTATTTT	CASRLGSWVAERTDTQYF
medium-sized	.	TRBV7-3	TRBJ1-1	TGTGCCAGCAGCTTACAGGGAGTGAGCACTGAAGCTTTCTTT	CASSLQGVSTEAFF
.	TRBD2	TRBV9	TRBJ2-1	TGTGCCAGCAGCCCCGGGACTATCTACAATGAGCAGTTCTTC	CASSPGTIYNEQFF
medium-sized	.	TRBV19	TRBJ1-5	TGTGCCTGCCGACGTAATAGCAATCAGCCCCAGCATTTT	CACRRNSNQPQHF
.	TRBD2	TRBV5-1	TRBJ2-1	TGCGCCAGCCACAAAGCGGGAGGACCCTACAATGAGCAGTTCTTC	CASHKAGGPYNEQFF
.	.	TRBV27	TRBJ2-5	TGTGCCAGCAGTTCCCCCTCGAGAGGGCAAGAGACCCAGTACTTC	CASSSPSRGQETQYF
.	.	TRBV9	TRBJ1-1	TGTGCCAGCAGCGTAGGGGGAGGAGGGGCTGGAGAAGCTTTCTTT	CASSVGGGGAGEAFF
.	TRBD2	TRBV5-1	TRBJ2-1	TGCGCCAGCAGCCGACGAGGGGGCTGGAATAGCGGGAGGTTCTACAATGAGCAGTTCTTC	CASSRRGGWNSGRFYNEQFF
.	TRBD1	TRBV2	TRBJ2-5	TGTGCCAGCAGTCGCGGGACAGGGCAAGAGACCCAGTACTTC	CASSRGTGQETQYF
.	TRBD1	TRBV5-1	TRBJ2-1	TGCGCCAGCAGCTTGGACAGGGGACATGAGCAGTTCTTC	CASSLDRGHEQFF
.	TRBD2	TRBV10-3	TRBJ2-1	TGTGCCATCAGCCCGGGACTAGCGGGCGCGGAGGAGCAGTTCTTC	CAISPGLAGAEEQFF
.	.	TRBV9	TRBJ1-2	TGTGCCAGCAGCGTAGGTGTAAAGGATGGCTACACCTTC	CASSVGVKDGYTF
.	TRBD2	TRBV11-2	TRBJ2-1	TGTGCCAGCAGCTTAGATTTCGGGGGGAACCCCTACAATGAGCAGTTCTTC	CASSLDFGGNPYNEQFF
.	.	TRBV28	TRBJ1-5	TGTGCCAGCAGTTTAGGGCAGCTTAGCAATCAGCCCCAGCATTTT	CASSLGQLSNQPQHF
few	.	TRBV6-5	TRBJ2-5	TGTGCCAGCAGTTACCCGGCTCGGGGGACCCAGTACTTC	CASSYPARGTQYF
few	.	TRBV28	TRBJ2-1	TGTGCCAGCAGCCTACTATTAGTAAAGCAGTTCTTC	CASSLLLVKQFF
.	.	TRBV5-1	TRBJ1-1	TGCGCCAGCAGCTTTGGGGGGGGAGGGAACACTGAAGCTTTCTTT	CASSFGGGGNTEAFF
few	TRBD1	TRBV2	TRBJ1-1	TGTGCCAGCAGTGACTGGCCAGGGGGCTTGGCTGAAGCTTTCTTT	CASSDWPGGLAEAFF
.	TRBD2	TRBV5-1	TRBJ2-3	TGCGCCAGCAGCTATCTAGCGGGAGGGCCGTTGGCAGATACGCAGTATTTT	CASSYLAGGPLADTQYF
.	.	TRBV5-1	TRBJ2-1	TGCGCCAGCAGCTCCCCGTCCTATTACAATGAGCAGTTCTTC	CASSSPSYYNEQFF
.	TRBD2	TRBV7-3	TRBJ2-7	TGTGCCAGCAGCTTAACGGAGCGGGAGGGGAGACACCACTACGAGCAGTACTTC	CASSLTEREGRHHYEQYF
few	.	TRBV2	TRBJ1-4	TGTGCCAGTTCCGGGACCTCGAATAGGAATGAAAAACTGTTTTTT	CASSGTSNRNEKLFF
.	.	TRBV20-1	TRBJ2-1	TGCAGTGCTTACGAGCAGTTCTTC	CSAYEQFF
.	.	TRBV2	TRBJ2-3	TGTGCCAGCAGTGTTATCCCCGGGGGTACAGATACGCAGTATTTT	CASSVIPGGTDTQYF
once	.	TRBV19	TRBJ2-7	TGTGCCAGTAGTATAGATGAAGGGGTCGGGTACGAGCAGTACTTC	CASSIDEGVGYEQYF
.	.	TRBV6-9	TRBJ1-3	TGTGCCAGCAGCCCTGGACCGATCTCTGGAAACACCATATATTTT	CASSPGPISGNTIYF
once	.	TRBV28	TRBJ2-7	TGTGCCAATACGGAAACCGGGTCCTTC	CANTETGSF
.	.	TRBV14	TRBJ2-1	TGTGCCAGCAGCCAATGGAGGAATTCCTACAATGAGCAGTTCTTC	CASSQWRNSYNEQFF
.	.	TRBV2	TRBJ2-7	TGTGCCAGACTGCCTTTCCCCGGGACCGTCCATTACGAGCAGTACTTC	CARLPFPGTVHYEQYF
.	TRBD1	TRBV5-4	TRBJ2-7	TGTGCCAGCAGCCGGACAGGCATTTCCTACGAGCAGTACTTC	CASSRTGISYEQYF
.	TRBD1	TRBV29-1	TRBJ1-2	TGCAGCGTCGGGCCAGGACAGGGGAATGGCTACACCTTC	CSVGPGQGNGYTF
few	.	TRBV9	TRBJ1-4	TGTGCCAGCAGCGTAGCAGGTATTTCCCCAACTAATGAAAAACTGTTTTTT	CASSVAGISPTNEKLFF